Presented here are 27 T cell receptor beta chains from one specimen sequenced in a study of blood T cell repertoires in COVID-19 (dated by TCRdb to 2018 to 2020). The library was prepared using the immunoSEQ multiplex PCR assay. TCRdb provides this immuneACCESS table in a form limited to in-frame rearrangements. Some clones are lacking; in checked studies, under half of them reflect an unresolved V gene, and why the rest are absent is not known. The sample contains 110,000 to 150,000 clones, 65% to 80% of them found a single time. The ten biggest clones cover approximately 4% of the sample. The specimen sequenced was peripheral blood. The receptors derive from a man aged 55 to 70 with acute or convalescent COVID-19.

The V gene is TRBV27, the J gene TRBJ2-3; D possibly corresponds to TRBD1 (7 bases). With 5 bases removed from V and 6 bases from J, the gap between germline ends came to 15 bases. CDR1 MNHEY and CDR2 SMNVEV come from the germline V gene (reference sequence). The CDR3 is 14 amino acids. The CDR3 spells CASSPSTGRDTQYF. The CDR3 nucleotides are TGTGCCAGCAGTCCCTCGACAGGGAGGGATACGCAGTATTTT.

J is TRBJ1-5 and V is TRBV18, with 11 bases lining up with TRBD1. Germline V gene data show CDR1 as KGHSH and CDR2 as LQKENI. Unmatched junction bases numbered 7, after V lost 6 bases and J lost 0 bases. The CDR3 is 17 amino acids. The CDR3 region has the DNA TGTGCCAGCTCCCTCGGGACAGGGGGATATAGCAATCAGCCCCAGCATTTT. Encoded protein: CASSLGTGGYSNQPQHF.

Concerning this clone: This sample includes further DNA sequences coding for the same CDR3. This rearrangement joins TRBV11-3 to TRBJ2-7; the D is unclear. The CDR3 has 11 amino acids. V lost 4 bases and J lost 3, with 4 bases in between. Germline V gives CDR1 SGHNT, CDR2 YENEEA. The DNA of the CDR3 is TGTGCCAGCAGCTCGGGCTACGAGCAGTACTTC. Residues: CASSSGYEQYF.

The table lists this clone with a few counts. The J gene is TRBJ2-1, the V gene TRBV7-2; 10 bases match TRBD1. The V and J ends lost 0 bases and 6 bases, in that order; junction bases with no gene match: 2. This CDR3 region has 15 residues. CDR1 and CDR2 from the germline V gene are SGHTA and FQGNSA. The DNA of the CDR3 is TGTGCCAGCAGCTTAGCGGGACAGGGGAGCAATGAGCAGTTCTTC. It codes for CASSLAGQGSNEQFF.

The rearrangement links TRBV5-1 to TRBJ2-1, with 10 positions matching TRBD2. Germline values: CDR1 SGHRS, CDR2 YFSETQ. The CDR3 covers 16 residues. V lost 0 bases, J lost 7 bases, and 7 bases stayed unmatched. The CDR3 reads CASSLAKLAGANEQFF. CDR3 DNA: TGCGCCAGCAGCTTGGCCAAGCTAGCGGGAGCAAATGAGCAGTTCTTC. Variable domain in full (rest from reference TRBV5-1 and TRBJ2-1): KAGVTQTPRYLIKTRGQQVTLSCSPISGHRSVSWYQQTPGQGLQFLFEYFSETQRNKGNFPGRFSGRQFSNSRSEMNVSTLELGDSALYLCASSLAKLAGANEQFFGPGTRLTVL.

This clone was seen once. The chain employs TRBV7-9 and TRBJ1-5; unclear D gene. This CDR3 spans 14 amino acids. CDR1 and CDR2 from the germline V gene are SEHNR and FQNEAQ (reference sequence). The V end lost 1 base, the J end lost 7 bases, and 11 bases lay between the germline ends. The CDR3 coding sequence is TGTGCCAGCAGCTTAGTTGGCCCGGGGCAGCCCCAGCATTTT. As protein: CASSLVGPGQPQHF.

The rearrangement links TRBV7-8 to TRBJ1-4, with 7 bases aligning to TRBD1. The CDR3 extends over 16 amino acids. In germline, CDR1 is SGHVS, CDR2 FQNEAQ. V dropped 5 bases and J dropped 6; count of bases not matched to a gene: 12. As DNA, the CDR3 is TGTGCCAGCAGCGCTCCGGGACAGCTTGCTTATGAAAAACTGTTTTTT. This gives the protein CASSAPGQLAYEKLFF.

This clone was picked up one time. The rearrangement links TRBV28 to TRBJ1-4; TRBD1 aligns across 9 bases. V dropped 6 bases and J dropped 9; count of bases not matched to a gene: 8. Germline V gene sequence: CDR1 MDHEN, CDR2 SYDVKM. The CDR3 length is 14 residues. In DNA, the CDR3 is TGTGCCAGCAGGTCGACAGGGGGGCGCAAAAAACTGTTTTTT. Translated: CASRSTGGRKKLFF.

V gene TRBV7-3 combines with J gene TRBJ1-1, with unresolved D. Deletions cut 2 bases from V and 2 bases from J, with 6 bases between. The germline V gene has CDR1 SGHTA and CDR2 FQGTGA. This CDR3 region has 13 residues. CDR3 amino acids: CASSLRGNTEAFF. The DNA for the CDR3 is TGTGCCAGCAGCTTACGGGGAAACACTGAAGCTTTCTTT.

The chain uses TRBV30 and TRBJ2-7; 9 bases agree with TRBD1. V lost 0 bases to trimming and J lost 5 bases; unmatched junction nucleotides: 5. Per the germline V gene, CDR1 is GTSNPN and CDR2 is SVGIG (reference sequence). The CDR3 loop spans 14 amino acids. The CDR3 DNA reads TGTGCCTGGAGTGTACAGGGGGCAAAGAACGAGCAGTACTTC. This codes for CAWSVQGAKNEQYF.

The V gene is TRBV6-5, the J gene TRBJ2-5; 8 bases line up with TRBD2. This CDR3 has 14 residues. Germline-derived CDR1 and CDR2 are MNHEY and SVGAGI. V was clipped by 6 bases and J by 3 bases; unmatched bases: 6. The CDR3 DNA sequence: TGTGCCAGCAGATCCCGTAGCGGGGAAGAGACCCAGTACTTC. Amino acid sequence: CASRSRSGEETQYF.

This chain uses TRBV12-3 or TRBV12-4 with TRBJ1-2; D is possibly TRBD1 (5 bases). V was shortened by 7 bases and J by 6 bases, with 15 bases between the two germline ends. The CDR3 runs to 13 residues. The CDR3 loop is CASNLYGGDGYTF. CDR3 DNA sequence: TGTGCCAGCAACCTTTACGGGGGTGATGGCTACACCTTC.

Here the CDR3 reads CASSYLLGSGDEQFF. The DNA of the CDR3 is TGTGCCAGCAGTTACCTCCTCGGGAGTGGGGATGAGCAGTTCTTC. The V call is TRBV6-2 or TRBV6-3, the J call TRBJ2-1; a weak D match, TRBD2 (6 bases). Between the trimmed V and J ends, which lost 2 bases and 8 bases, there was a span of 16 bases. CDR1 is MNHEY and CDR2 is SVGEGT in the germline V gene. This CDR3 contains 15 residues.

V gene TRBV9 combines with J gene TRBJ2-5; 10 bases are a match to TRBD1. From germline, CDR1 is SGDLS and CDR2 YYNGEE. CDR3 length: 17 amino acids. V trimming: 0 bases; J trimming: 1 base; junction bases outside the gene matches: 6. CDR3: CASSVDGQGGLQETQYF. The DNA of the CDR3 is TGTGCCAGCAGCGTAGATGGACAGGGGGGCCTCCAAGAGACCCAGTACTTC.

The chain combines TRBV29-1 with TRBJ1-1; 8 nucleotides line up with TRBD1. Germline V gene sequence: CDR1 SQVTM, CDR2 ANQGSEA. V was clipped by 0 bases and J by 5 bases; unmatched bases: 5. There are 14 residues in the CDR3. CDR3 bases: TGCAGCGTTGAAGAGGCAGGGGGCGGGACTGAAGCTTTCTTT. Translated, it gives CSVEEAGGGTEAFF.

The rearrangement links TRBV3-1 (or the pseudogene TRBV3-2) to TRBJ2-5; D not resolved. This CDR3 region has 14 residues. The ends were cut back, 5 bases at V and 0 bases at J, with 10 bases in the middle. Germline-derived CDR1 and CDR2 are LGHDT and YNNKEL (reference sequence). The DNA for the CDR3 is TGTGCCAGCAGCTCCAGACTCGACCAAGAGACCCAGTACTTC. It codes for CASSSRLDQETQYF.

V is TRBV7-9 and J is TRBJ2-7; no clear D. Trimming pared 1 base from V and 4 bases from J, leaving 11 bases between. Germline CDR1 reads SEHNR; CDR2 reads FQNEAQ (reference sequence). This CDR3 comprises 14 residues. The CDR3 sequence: CASSLDIGLYEQYF. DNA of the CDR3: TGTGCCAGCAGCTTAGATATCGGGTTATACGAGCAGTACTTC.

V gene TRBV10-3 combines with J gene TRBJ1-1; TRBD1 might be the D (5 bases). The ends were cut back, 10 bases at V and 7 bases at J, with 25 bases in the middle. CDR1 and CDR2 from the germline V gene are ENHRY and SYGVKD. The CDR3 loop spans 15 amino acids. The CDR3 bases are TGTGCCACCACGTTGGGTCCTGCGGGGGGTGGTGAAGCTTTCTTT. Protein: CATTLGPAGGGEAFF.

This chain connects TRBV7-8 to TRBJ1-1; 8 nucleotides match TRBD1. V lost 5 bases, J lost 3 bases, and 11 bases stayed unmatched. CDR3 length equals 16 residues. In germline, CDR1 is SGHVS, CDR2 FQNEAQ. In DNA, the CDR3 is TGTGCCAGCAGCCTACTTTTCGGACAGGGTCACACTGAAGCTTTCTTT. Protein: CASSLLFGQGHTEAFF.

As DNA, the CDR3 is TGTGCCAGCACCTCCGGGGGGATACAGGGGGCTAAGAACTACGAGCAGTACTTC. This sequence encodes CASTSGGIQGAKNYEQYF. The rearrangement uses TRBV28 and TRBJ2-7, with TRBD1 identical over 9 bases. The CDR3 sequence is 18 residues long. V gave up 7 bases and J gave up 3 bases; unmatched junction bases: 19. Germline CDR1 and CDR2: MDHEN and SYDVKM.

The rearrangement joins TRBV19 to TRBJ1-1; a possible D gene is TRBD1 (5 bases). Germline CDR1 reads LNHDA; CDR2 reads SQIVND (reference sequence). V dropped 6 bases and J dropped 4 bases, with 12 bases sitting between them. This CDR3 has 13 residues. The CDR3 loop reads CASSQGLGTEAFF. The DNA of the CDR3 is TGTGCCAGTAGCCAGGGTCTAGGCACTGAAGCTTTCTTT.

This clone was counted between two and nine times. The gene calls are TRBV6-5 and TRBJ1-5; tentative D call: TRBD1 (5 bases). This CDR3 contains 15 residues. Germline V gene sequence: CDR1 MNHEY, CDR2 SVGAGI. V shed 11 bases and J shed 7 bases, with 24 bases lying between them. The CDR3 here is CACGARGEGFQPQHF. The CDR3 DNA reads TGTGCCTGCGGGGCCCGTGGGGAAGGCTTCCAGCCCCAGCATTTT.

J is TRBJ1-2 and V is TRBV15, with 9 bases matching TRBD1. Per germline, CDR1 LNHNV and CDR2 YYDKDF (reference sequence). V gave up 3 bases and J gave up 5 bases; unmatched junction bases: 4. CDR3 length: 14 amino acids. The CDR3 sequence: CATSRTGTGYGYTF. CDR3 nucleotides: TGTGCCACCAGCAGGACCGGGACAGGGTATGGCTACACCTTC.

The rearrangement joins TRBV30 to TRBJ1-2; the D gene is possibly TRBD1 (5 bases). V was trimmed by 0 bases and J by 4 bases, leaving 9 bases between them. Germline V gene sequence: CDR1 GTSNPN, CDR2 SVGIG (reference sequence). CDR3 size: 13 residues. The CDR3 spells CAWSVYRSYGYTF. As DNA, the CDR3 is TGTGCCTGGAGTGTATACAGGTCCTATGGCTACACCTTC.

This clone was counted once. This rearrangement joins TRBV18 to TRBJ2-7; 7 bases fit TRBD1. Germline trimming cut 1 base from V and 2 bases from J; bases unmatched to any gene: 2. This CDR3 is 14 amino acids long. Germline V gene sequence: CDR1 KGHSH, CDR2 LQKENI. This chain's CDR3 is CASSPQGQPYEQYF. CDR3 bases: TGTGCCAGCTCACCACAGGGACAGCCCTACGAGCAGTACTTC.

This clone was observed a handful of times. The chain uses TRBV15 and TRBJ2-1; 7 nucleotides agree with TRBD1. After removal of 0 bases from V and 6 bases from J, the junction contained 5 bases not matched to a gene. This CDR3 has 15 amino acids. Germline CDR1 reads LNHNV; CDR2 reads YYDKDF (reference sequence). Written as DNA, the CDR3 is TGTGCCACCAGCAGAGATCTAGGACAGGTCAATGAGCAGTTCTTC. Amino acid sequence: CATSRDLGQVNEQFF. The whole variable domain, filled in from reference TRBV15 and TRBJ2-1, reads DAMVIQNPRYQVTQFGKPVTLSCSQTLNHNVMYWYQQKSSQAPKLLFHYYDKDFNNEADTPDNFQSRRPNTSFCFLDIRSPGLGDTAMYLCATSRDLGQVNEQFFGPGTRLTVL.

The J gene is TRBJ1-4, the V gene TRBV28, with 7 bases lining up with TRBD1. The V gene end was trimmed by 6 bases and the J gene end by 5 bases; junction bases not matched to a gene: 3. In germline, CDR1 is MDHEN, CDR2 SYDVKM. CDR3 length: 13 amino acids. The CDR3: CASRAGGNEKLFF. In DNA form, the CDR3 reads TGTGCCAGCAGGGCAGGGGGAAATGAAAAACTGTTTTTT.